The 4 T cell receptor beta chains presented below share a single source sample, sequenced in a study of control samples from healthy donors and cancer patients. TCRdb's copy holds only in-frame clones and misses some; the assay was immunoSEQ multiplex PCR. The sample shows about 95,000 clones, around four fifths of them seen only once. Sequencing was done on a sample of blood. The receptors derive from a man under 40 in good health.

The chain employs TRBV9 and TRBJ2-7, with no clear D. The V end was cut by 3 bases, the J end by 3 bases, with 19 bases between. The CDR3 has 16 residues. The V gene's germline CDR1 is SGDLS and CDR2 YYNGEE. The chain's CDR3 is CASSASYQLPNYEQYF. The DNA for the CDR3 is TGTGCCAGCAGCGCAAGCTACCAACTTCCCAACTACGAGCAGTACTTC.

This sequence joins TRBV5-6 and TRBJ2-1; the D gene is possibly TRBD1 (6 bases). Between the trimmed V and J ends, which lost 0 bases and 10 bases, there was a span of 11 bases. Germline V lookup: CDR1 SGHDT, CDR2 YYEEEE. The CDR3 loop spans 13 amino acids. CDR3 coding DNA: TGTGCCAGCAGCTTGGGACAGGTAGAGGAGCAGTTCTTC. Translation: CASSLGQVEEQFF.

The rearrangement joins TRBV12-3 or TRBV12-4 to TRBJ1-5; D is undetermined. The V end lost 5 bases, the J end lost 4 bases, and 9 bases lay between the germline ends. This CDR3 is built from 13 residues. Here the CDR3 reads CASSPGWNQPQHF. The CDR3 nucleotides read TGTGCCAGCAGTCCGGGGTGGAATCAGCCCCAGCATTTT.

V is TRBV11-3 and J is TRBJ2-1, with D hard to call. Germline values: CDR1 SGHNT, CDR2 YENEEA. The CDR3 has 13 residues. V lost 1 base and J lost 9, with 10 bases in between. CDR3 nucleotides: TGTGCCAGCAGCTTAGGGTGGCAAGCTGAGCAGTTCTTC. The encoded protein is CASSLGWQAEQFF.